These 27 T cell receptor beta chains came from one sample sequenced in a study of monozygotic twins with inflammatory bowel disease. TCRdb reprocessed the 5' RACE reads and keeps a single row for each CDR3 protein, giving no DNA. Recorded for this sample: over 110,000 distinct CDR3 sequences. Sequenced: blood. Receptors originate from a human donor with ulcerative colitis or Crohn's disease, or a healthy co-twin of an affected twin (not recorded which).

The CDR3 reads CASSIDPSGANVLTF. The chain has TRBV19 and TRBJ2-6. CDR3 size: 15 residues. CDR1 and CDR2 (germline): LNHDA, SQIVND (reference sequence).

The rearrangement uses TRBV6-5 and TRBJ2-7; the TCRdb D gene call, TRBD1, has no DNA to confirm it. This CDR3 is 16 amino acids long. CDR1 is MNHEY, CDR2 SVGAGI, per germline. The CDR3: CASSYSDRRSNYEQYF.

The CDR3 is CASSSQLNEQYF. The chain combines TRBV7-2 with TRBJ2-7. The CDR3 loop spans 12 amino acids. The germline gives CDR1 SGHTA, CDR2 FQGNSA.

The gene calls are TRBV20-1 and TRBJ1-1; TCRdb selects TRBD1, and the lack of DNA leaves this call unchecked. The germline V gene encodes CDR1 DFQATT and CDR2 SNEGSKA (reference sequence). This CDR3 spans 15 amino acids. The chain's CDR3 is CSASGQGEWNTEAFF.

The chain recombines TRBV20-1 with TRBJ1-5; TCRdb proposes TRBD1, but this gene call is untestable without DNA. CDR1 is DFQATT and CDR2 is SNEGSKA in the germline V gene (reference sequence). The CDR3 totals 15 residues. This chain's CDR3 is CSARDPQDPNQPQHF.

The chain combines TRBV7-2 with TRBJ2-5. The V gene's germline CDR1 is SGHTA and CDR2 FQGNSA. The CDR3 covers 13 residues. CDR3 residues: CASSPNTKETQYF.

The chain recombines TRBV5-1 with TRBJ2-7; the TCRdb call, TRBD2, lacks DNA for checking. Germline V lookup: CDR1 SGHRS, CDR2 YFSETQ. This CDR3 spans 16 amino acids. The CDR3: CASSTGLAGPFYEQYF.

The V call is TRBV5-1, the J call TRBJ1-4; the D gene TCRdb calls, TRBD1, cannot be checked with no DNA. The CDR3 has 14 residues. CDR1 is SGHRS, CDR2 YFSETQ, per germline. The CDR3 loop reads CASSLRGLDEKLFF.

V is TRBV7-9 and J is TRBJ1-2; no DNA is available, so the TRBD1 call from TCRdb remains unchecked. Germline-derived CDR1 and CDR2 are SEHNR and FQNEAQ (reference sequence). This CDR3 has 14 amino acids. This CDR3 reads CASSLDGAGRGYTF.

The gene calls are TRBV5-1 and TRBJ1-1; no DNA is available, so the TRBD1 call from TCRdb remains unchecked. In germline, CDR1 is SGHRS, CDR2 YFSETQ. This CDR3 has 15 residues. The CDR3 sequence is CASSFVRGANTEAFF. The full variable domain, rest sourced from reference TRBV5-1 and TRBJ1-1, is KAGVTQTPRYLIKTRGQQVTLSCSPISGHRSVSWYQQTPGQGLQFLFEYFSETQRNKGNFPGRFSGRQFSNSRSEMNVSTLELGDSALYLCASSFVRGANTEAFFGQGTRLTVV.

The gene calls are TRBV20-1 and TRBJ2-2; as DNA is missing, the TRBD1 call by TCRdb cannot be tested. This CDR3 spans 22 amino acids. Germline CDR1 reads DFQATT; CDR2 reads SNEGSKA (reference sequence). CDR3 protein: CSARDSSYLWDRGPSNTGELFF.

The chain couples TRBV28 to TRBJ2-5. Germline CDR1 is MDHEN and CDR2 is SYDVKM. The CDR3 runs to 14 residues. Here the CDR3 reads CASSDPGEQETQYF.

V usage is TRBV4-1 and J usage is TRBJ2-2. The CDR3 spans 15 residues. The germline gives CDR1 MGHRA, CDR2 YSYEKL. The CDR3 here is CASSQGVGETGELFF.

V gene TRBV3-1 combines with J gene TRBJ2-3; checking the TCRdb D call of TRBD1 is not possible without DNA. Germline loops: CDR1 LGHDT, CDR2 YNNKEL (reference sequence). The CDR3 covers 15 residues. This CDR3 reads CASSQVRQGTDTQYF.

This sequence joins TRBV10-3 and TRBJ2-7; the TCRdb call, TRBD1, lacks DNA for checking. This CDR3 has 14 amino acids. The germline V gene has CDR1 ENHRY and CDR2 SYGVKD. This CDR3 reads CAISEGQGRDEQYF.

This chain's CDR3 is CASSGRISGAFETQYF. The V and J genes are TRBV9 and TRBJ2-5; with no DNA, the TCRdb D assignment of TRBD2 cannot be verified. Germline V gene sequence: CDR1 SGDLS, CDR2 YYNGEE. This CDR3 is built from 16 residues.

The CDR3 spells CASRWDSLNQPQHF. J is TRBJ1-5 and V is TRBV19; the D call of TRBD1 rests on TCRdb alone, since no DNA is present to check it. The CDR3 is 14 amino acids. Germline-derived CDR1 and CDR2 are LNHDA and SQIVND (reference sequence).

The V and J genes are TRBV7-9 and TRBJ1-1; TCRdb selects TRBD1, and the lack of DNA leaves this call unchecked. Germline CDR1 SEHNR, CDR2 FQNEAQ (reference sequence). The CDR3 loop spans 13 amino acids. The CDR3 is CASSLSGNPEAFF.

This rearrangement joins TRBV5-1 to TRBJ2-3; the TRBD1 assignment by TCRdb is unverifiable without DNA. The length of the CDR3 is 15 residues. Germline V gives CDR1 SGHRS, CDR2 YFSETQ. CDR3 loop: CASSPGSTGEDTQYF.

The chain recombines TRBV2 with TRBJ2-3; TCRdb outputs TRBD2, but without DNA this stays unchecked. The germline V gene encodes CDR1 SNHLY and CDR2 FYNNEI. This CDR3 region has 13 residues. CDR3 sequence reads: CAKTSGVTDTQYF.

The chain links TRBV12-3 or TRBV12-4 to TRBJ2-5; TCRdb gives TRBD1 as the D gene, but with no DNA this cannot be confirmed. The length of the CDR3 is 14 residues. CDR3 loop: CASSLGGARGTQYF.

This chain uses TRBV20-1 with TRBJ2-7; TCRdb selects TRBD2, and the lack of DNA leaves this call unchecked. CDR1 is DFQATT, CDR2 SNEGSKA, per germline (reference sequence). The CDR3 runs 15 residues. This chain's CDR3 is CSASRPLAGNYEQYF.

This rearrangement joins TRBV5-6 to TRBJ1-5; TCRdb lists TRBD1, though no DNA is available to test this call. The length of the CDR3 is 17 residues. The germline V gene encodes CDR1 SGHDT and CDR2 YYEEEE. Here the CDR3 reads CASSSGGRLNSNQPQHF. The full variable domain, its missing parts supplied by reference TRBV5-6 and TRBJ1-5, is DAGVTQSPTHLIKTRGQQVTLRCSPKSGHDTVSWYQQALGQGPQFIFQYYEEEERQRGNFPDRFSGHQFPNYSSELNVNALLLGDSALYLCASSSGGRLNSNQPQHFGDGTRLSIL.

This chain joins TRBV3-1 and TRBJ2-7; TCRdb lists TRBD1, though no DNA is available to test this call. The CDR3 length is 16 residues. Germline CDR1 is LGHDT and CDR2 is YNNKEL (reference sequence). CDR3 sequence: CASSHKYTGLPYEQYF.

The V and J genes are TRBV24-1 and TRBJ2-1; TCRdb calls TRBD1, which cannot be checked without DNA. The germline V gene encodes CDR1 KGHDR and CDR2 SFDVKD. This CDR3 contains 16 residues. The CDR3 is CATSPLGDHSYNEQFF.

This chain joins TRBV6-1 and TRBJ2-6; TCRdb indicates TRBD1, and absent DNA this call remains unverified. Germline CDR1 and CDR2: MNHNS and SASEGT. CDR3 length: 18 residues. CDR3 region: CASSEEGGSSSGANVLTF.

The chain couples TRBV12-3 or TRBV12-4 to TRBJ1-6; as DNA is missing, the TRBD1 call by TCRdb cannot be tested. This CDR3 comprises 14 residues. The CDR3 reads CASTPGTAYSPLHF.